This T cell receptor (beta chain) was recorded in a study of beta chain features in type 1 diabetes. Study-level results: Shorter TCRB CDR3s, moderately but significantly so, were found in Type 1 diabetes patients in all four CD4+ subsets.

Every bit of the isolated RNA underwent reverse transcription, so sequencing read expressed TCRB transcripts. Profiled with immunoSEQ multiplex PCR; TCRdb holds only in-frame clones, not every one. This sample has some 160,000 clones, with about 10% found just once. This clone occurred a few times. Antigen specificity is unknown. Post-sort purity exceeded 95% for all sorted populations. The receptor comes from a woman aged 25 to 39 with type 1 diabetes. The sequencing sample was made of central memory CD4+ T cells from blood.

The chain's CDR3 is CASSAKGAGYGYTF. As DNA, the CDR3 is TGTGCCAGCAGTGCTAAAGGGGCAGGGTATGGCTACACCTTC. The chain has TRBV27 and TRBJ1-2; D possibly corresponds to TRBD1 (5 bases). Germline loops: CDR1 MNHEY, CDR2 SMNVEV (reference sequence). The CDR3 loop spans 14 amino acids. V was shortened by 5 bases and J by 5 bases, with 15 bases between the two germline ends.